The 12 T cell receptor beta chains below all came from one sample that was sequenced in a study of PD-L1 blockade in urothelial cancer. The assay was immunoSEQ multiplex PCR, and TCRdb's table has in-frame clones only and misses some. The data hold fewer than 50,000 clones, with roughly four fifths observed a single time. Documented time point: pretreatment peripheral blood. The specimen comprised PBMCs, sampled around atezolizumab (anti-PD-L1) treatment. Receptor source: a man between 65 and 85 years old with urothelial cancer.

This rearrangement joins TRBV9 to TRBJ2-7, with 8 bases identical to TRBD1. Germline V gene lookup returns CDR1 SGDLS and CDR2 YYNGEE. Losses at the gene ends were 3 bases for V and 1 base for J; bases not matched to a gene: 12. CDR3 length: 17 amino acids. The CDR3 DNA reads TGTGCCAGCAGCGCCGACACCGGACAGGGCTTTTCCTACGAGCAGTACTTC. Its translation is CASSADTGQGFSYEQYF. Complete variable domain (other parts from reference TRBV9 and TRBJ2-7): DSGVTQTPKHLITATGQRVTLRCSPRSGDLSVYWYQQSLDQGLQFLIQYYNGEERAKGNILERFSAQQFPDLHSELNLSSLELGDSALYFCASSADTGQGFSYEQYFGPGTRLTVT.

This clone was seen once. The V call is TRBV11-2, the J call TRBJ2-7, with D maybe TRBD1 (8 bases). V lost 5 bases and J lost 4, with 15 bases in between. The CDR3 spans 14 residues. In germline, CDR1 is SGHAT, CDR2 FQNNGV. The CDR3 region is CASSTGGAGYEQYF. CDR3 bases: TGTGCCAGCAGCACAGGGGGGGCGGGGTACGAGCAGTACTTC.

The V call is TRBV11-2, the J call TRBJ1-1; a possible D gene is TRBD1 (6 bases). CDR1 is SGHAT, CDR2 FQNNGV, per germline. The CDR3 sequence is 17 residues long. V lost 4 bases to trimming and J lost 0 bases, with 18 bases between them. The CDR3 DNA reads as TGTGCCAGCAGCTCCAGGGAGGGGGGGACCATGAACACTGAAGCTTTCTTT. Protein product: CASSSREGGTMNTEAFF.

This clone was recorded once. One junction end does not reproduce the germline sequence, and a read error may be involved. The chain combines TRBV5-6 with TRBJ1-2, with TRBD1 matching 9 bases. Looked up from germline, CDR1 is SGHDT and CDR2 is YYEEEE. CDR3 size: 15 residues. CDR3 in DNA: TGTGCCAGCAGTCGTCCCCGGGACAGGGAGTTGCGCTATACCTTC. Protein: CASSRPRDRELRYTF.

About this clone itself: Within the sample, other DNA sequences also encode this same CDR3. The CDR3 is CASSWGGEAFF. DNA for the CDR3: TGTGCCAGTAGTTGGGGGGGGGAAGCTTTCTTT. This chain links TRBV19 with TRBJ1-1; tentative D call: TRBD1 (5 bases). The CDR3 loop spans 11 amino acids. V was trimmed by 5 bases and J by 8 bases, leaving 9 bases between them. The germline V gene has CDR1 LNHDA and CDR2 SQIVND (reference sequence). The whole variable domain, remainder taken from reference TRBV19 and TRBJ1-1, is DGGITQSPKYLFRKEGQNVTLSCEQNLNHDAMYWYRQDPGQGLRLIYYSQIVNDFQKGDIAEGYSVSREKKESFPLTVTSAQKNPTAFYLCASSWGGEAFFGQGTRLTVV.

This chain joins TRBV5-1 and TRBJ2-5; 7 bases map to TRBD1. V gave up 4 bases and J gave up 0 bases; unmatched junction bases: 9. The CDR3 runs 16 residues. The germline V gene encodes CDR1 SGHRS and CDR2 YFSETQ. In DNA form, the CDR3 reads TGCGCCAGCAGCCCGACCCTAGGACAGGACCAAGAGACCCAGTACTTC. Its protein is CASSPTLGQDQETQYF.

V is TRBV27 and J is TRBJ1-2; 11 bases align to TRBD1. Germline CDR1 is MNHEY and CDR2 is SMNVEV (reference sequence). The CDR3 runs to 16 residues. Trimming removed 6 bases from V and 4 bases from J; junction bases left unmatched: 10. CDR3 in DNA: TGTGCCAGCAGCTCTGGACAGGGGGCGCGAATCTATGGCTACACCTTC. Its translation: CASSSGQGARIYGYTF.

CDR3 coding DNA: TGTGCCAGCAGCTTCGGCGGGTGGTCCTACGAGCAGTACTTC. Residues: CASSFGGWSYEQYF. This rearrangement joins TRBV7-9 to TRBJ2-7; weak D call: TRBD2 (5 bases). Deletions cut 3 bases from V and 1 base from J, with 10 bases between. CDR3 length: 14 residues. Germline V gives CDR1 SEHNR, CDR2 FQNEAQ (reference sequence).

In this sample, this clone turned up once. The rearrangement joins TRBV28 to TRBJ1-2; 7 positions match TRBD1. This CDR3 has 17 amino acids. Germline lookup yields CDR1 MDHEN and CDR2 SYDVKM. Trimming cost V 3 bases and J 6 bases; bases outside gene matches: 16. Written as DNA, the CDR3 is TGTGCCAGCAGTTTGGCGGTTGGGGGCAGGGGGAAGAATGGCTACACCTTC. This codes for CASSLAVGGRGKNGYTF.

The chain employs TRBV28 and TRBJ1-4; D is unclear. Germline V lookup: CDR1 MDHEN, CDR2 SYDVKM. Trimming removed 2 bases at V and 5 bases at J, with 9 bases between. The CDR3 is 14 residues long. The CDR3 sequence is CASSLQEENEKLFF. The CDR3, as DNA: TGTGCCAGCAGTTTACAGGAGGAGAATGAAAAACTGTTTTTT.

CDR3 amino acids: CASSPAGHSPLHF. Here the CDR3 DNA reads TGTGCCAGCTCACCAGCGGGGCATTCACCCCTCCACTTT. This rearrangement joins TRBV18 to TRBJ1-6, with D perhaps matching TRBD1 (5 bases). The CDR3 has 13 amino acids. The V gene lost 2 bases and the J gene lost 8 bases, with 7 bases spanning the gap. Per the germline V gene, CDR1 is KGHSH and CDR2 is LQKENI.

Here the CDR3 DNA reads TGCGCCAGCAGCTTTGGAACTAGCGCCGGGTCGGATACGCAGTATTTT. Protein sequence: CASSFGTSAGSDTQYF. The V gene is TRBV5-1, the J gene TRBJ2-3; 7 nucleotides align to TRBD2. The CDR3 totals 16 residues. V lost 2 bases and J lost 6; bases outside the gene matches: 12. The germline gives CDR1 SGHRS, CDR2 YFSETQ.